A single sample is the source of the 30 T cell receptor beta chains below, sequenced in a study of shared T cell receptors in the human thymus. Assay used: immunoSEQ multiplex PCR; TCRdb lists only in-frame clones, some missing. This sample has about 660,000 clones, with over 75% found just once. These same records also appear under a second study, on human thymus T cells.

The material sequenced was thymocytes. These receptors were collected from a boy under two years old with a congenital heart defect.

The rearrangement links TRBV10-2 to TRBJ2-1; 9 bases agree with TRBD2. The J segment lost 4 bases and the V segment lost 9 bases, leaving 13 bases of the junction unmatched. Per germline, CDR1 WSHSY and CDR2 SAAADI. The CDR3 is 16 amino acids. CDR3 coding DNA: TGCGCCAGTGCCCTTACCCCTAGCGGGATTTACAATGAGCAGTTCTTC. The encoded protein is CASALTPSGIYNEQFF.

The chain recombines TRBV7-9 with TRBJ1-2; D unclear. Trimming stripped 3 bases from V and 3 bases from J, with 5 bases between. CDR3 length equals 12 residues. Germline assignment: CDR1 SEHNR and CDR2 FQNEAQ (reference sequence). The CDR3 is CASSLADYGYTF. The CDR3 region has the DNA TGTGCCAGCAGCTTGGCCGACTATGGCTACACCTTC.

The chain joins TRBV9 to TRBJ2-3; 13 bases agree with TRBD2. The CDR3 extends over 17 amino acids. The J segment lost 0 bases and the V segment lost 4 bases, leaving 5 bases of the junction unmatched. The germline gives CDR1 SGDLS, CDR2 YYNGEE. In DNA, the CDR3 is TGTGCCAGCAGCATCCGGACTAGCGGGAGCAGCACAGATACGCAGTATTTT. Its translation is CASSIRTSGSSTDTQYF.

The gene calls are TRBV6-1 and TRBJ1-4; tentatively, D is TRBD1 (6 bases). Trimming removed 4 bases from V and 0 bases from J, with 12 bases in between. CDR1 is MNHNS and CDR2 is SASEGT in the germline V gene. The CDR3 has 16 amino acids. DNA of the CDR3: TGTGCCAGCAGTGGGGAAGGGGGAGCAACTAATGAAAAACTGTTTTTT. It is translated as CASSGEGGATNEKLFF.

This chain uses TRBV29-1 with TRBJ2-3; 14 bases align to TRBD2. Trimming removed 7 bases from V and 5 bases from J; junction bases left unmatched: 2. The length of the CDR3 is 13 residues. CDR1 and CDR2 from the germline V gene are SQVTM and ANQGSEA. The CDR3 is CSAGTSGRDTQYF. CDR3 in DNA: TGCAGCGCCGGGACTAGCGGGAGAGATACGCAGTATTTT.

The V gene is TRBV7-2, the J gene TRBJ1-1, with D possibly being TRBD1 (5 bases). The germline V and J ends were trimmed by 1 base and 0 bases, with 12 bases remaining between them. The CDR3 is 16 amino acids. Germline V CDR1 and CDR2: SGHTA, FQGNSA. CDR3 DNA sequence: TGTGCCAGCAGCTTAGGCATCAGGGTCATGAACACTGAAGCTTTCTTT. Protein product: CASSLGIRVMNTEAFF.

The chain uses TRBV2 and TRBJ2-7; 7 nucleotides match TRBD1. Germline CDR1 reads SNHLY; CDR2 reads FYNNEI. V trimming: 0 bases; J trimming: 3 bases; junction bases outside the gene matches: 2. The CDR3 covers 14 residues. In DNA form, the CDR3 reads TGTGCCAGCAGTGAAGCGGCAGGGGGCTACGAGCAGTACTTC. It specifies CASSEAAGGYEQYF.

The chain combines TRBV19 with TRBJ1-5; D is possibly TRBD1 (5 bases). V was trimmed by 8 bases and J by 0 bases, leaving 17 bases between them. This CDR3 comprises 16 residues. Looked up from germline, CDR1 is LNHDA and CDR2 is SQIVND (reference sequence). The CDR3 DNA is TGTGCCAGTTGGGGTGGAGGGGACCTTAGCAATCAGCCCCAGCATTTT. This translates into CASWGGGDLSNQPQHF.

This clone was seen a single time. This chain joins TRBV23-1 and TRBJ2-5; possibly TRBD2 for D (5 bases). TRBV23-1 is an ORF; its function is uncertain. Trimming pared 6 bases from V and 1 base from J, leaving 9 bases between. The CDR3 loop spans 13 amino acids. CDR3 DNA: TGCGCCAGCAGCCGGGGTCTCCAAGAGACCCAGTACTTC. Protein sequence: CASSRGLQETQYF.

This clone has just one count. The rearrangement links TRBV4-1 to TRBJ1-2, with D tentatively TRBD1 (6 bases). The CDR3 is 16 residues long. V was clipped by 1 base and J by 11 bases, with 23 bases between them. Germline V gene data show CDR1 as MGHRA and CDR2 as YSYEKL. The CDR3 sequence: CASSQGVGQQLPVYTF. DNA for the CDR3: TGCGCCAGCAGCCAAGGCGTTGGACAGCAACTACCTGTTTACACCTTC.

This chain uses TRBV7-2 with TRBJ2-7, with D perhaps TRBD1 (5 bases). With 5 bases removed from V and 5 bases from J, the gap between germline ends came to 19 bases. The germline V gene has CDR1 SGHTA and CDR2 FQGNSA. The CDR3 covers 15 residues. The CDR3 is CASSAKQGTWDEQYF. CDR3 coding DNA: TGTGCCAGCAGCGCGAAGCAGGGCACGTGGGACGAGCAGTACTTC. Supplemented by reference TRBV7-2 and TRBJ2-7, the full variable domain reads GAGVSQSPSNKVTEKGKDVELRCDPISGHTALYWYRQSLGQGLEFLIYFQGNSAPDKSGLPSDRFSAERTGGSVSTLTIQRTQQEDSAVYLCASSAKQGTWDEQYFGPGTRLTVT.

The chain uses TRBV19 and TRBJ2-7, with a possible D match to TRBD2 (6 bases). The CDR3 is 16 amino acids. Germline V gene data show CDR1 as LNHDA and CDR2 as SQIVND (reference sequence). V lost 1 base, J lost 2 bases, and 15 bases lay in between. For the CDR3, the DNA is TGTGCCAGTAGTATAGGCCGGGACTCTCCCACCTACGAGCAGTACTTC. Translated: CASSIGRDSPTYEQYF.

The chain couples TRBV5-1 to TRBJ2-5, with TRBD1 matching 9 bases. The CDR3 is 16 residues long. CDR1 SGHRS and CDR2 YFSETQ come from the germline V gene. Trimming cost V 0 bases and J 5 bases; bases outside gene matches: 8. The CDR3 spells CASSLAPDRGLETQYF. In DNA, the CDR3 is TGCGCCAGCAGCTTGGCTCCGGACAGGGGTTTGGAGACCCAGTACTTC.

This rearrangement joins TRBV6-6 to TRBJ1-1, with D perhaps matching TRBD1 (6 bases). CDR3 length: 12 amino acids. CDR1 and CDR2 from the germline V gene are MNHNY and SVGAGI (reference sequence). V gave up 6 bases and J gave up 7 bases, with 12 bases separating them. The DNA of the CDR3 is TGTGCCAGCAGCAGGGGCCCAATTGAAGCTTTCTTT. Protein product: CASSRGPIEAFF.

The rearrangement joins TRBV5-1 to TRBJ1-2, with 8 positions matching TRBD1. The CDR3 covers 17 residues. After removal of 4 bases from V and 7 bases from J, the junction contained 18 bases not matched to a gene. The V gene's germline CDR1 is SGHRS and CDR2 YFSETQ. The CDR3 here is CASSNGWGGQGAGGYTF. DNA for the CDR3: TGCGCCAGCAGCAACGGATGGGGGGGCCAGGGGGCAGGTGGCTACACCTTC.

The J gene is TRBJ2-2, the V gene TRBV7-9; D is perhaps TRBD1 (6 bases). From germline, CDR1 is SEHNR and CDR2 FQNEAQ (reference sequence). V was pared by 5 bases and J by 0 bases, with 13 bases between. CDR3 length: 16 residues. The CDR3 DNA reads as TGTGCCAGCAGCGGACTGGACAGCCCGAACACCGGGGAGCTGTTTTTT. It codes for CASSGLDSPNTGELFF.

The chain carries TRBV4-1 and TRBJ2-2; no firm D call. V lost 7 bases and J lost 2, with 8 bases in between. CDR3 size: 13 residues. CDR1 and CDR2 (germline): MGHRA, YSYEKL. The CDR3 bases are TGCGCCAGCAACCCGGGTAACACCGGGGAGCTGTTTTTT. Its translation: CASNPGNTGELFF.

The rearrangement joins TRBV28 to TRBJ2-7; possible D gene TRBD1, 6 bases. Looked up from germline, CDR1 is MDHEN and CDR2 is SYDVKM. V was clipped by 4 bases and J by 2 bases, with 18 bases between them. This CDR3 contains 16 residues. In DNA, the CDR3 is TGTGCCAGCAGTTCCACCCCGGGGACATCTCCCTACGAGCAGTACTTC. It specifies CASSSTPGTSPYEQYF. Looking up the rest from reference TRBV28 and TRBJ2-7 gives the full variable domain: DVKVTQSSRYLVKRTGEKVFLECVQDMDHENMFWYRQDPGLGLRLIYFSYDVKMKEKGDIPEGYSVSREKKERFSLILESASTNQTSMYLCASSSTPGTSPYEQYFGPGTRLTVT.

This clone has only a few counts. V is TRBV5-6 and J is TRBJ1-6; 8 bases line up with TRBD1. Germline V gene lookup returns CDR1 SGHDT and CDR2 YYEEEE. This CDR3 spans 16 amino acids. Trimming took 4 bases from V and 10 from J; bases not matched to a gene: 13. CDR3 protein: CASSTTQGVWGSPLHF. The CDR3 DNA reads TGTGCCAGCAGCACCACACAGGGGGTTTGGGGATCACCCCTCCACTTT.

Note on this clone: Other nucleotide sequences from this sample produce the same CDR3. CDR3 sequence reads: CASSLDSSYEQYF. The CDR3 bases are TGTGCCAGCAGCTTAGACTCGTCCTACGAGCAGTACTTC. The rearrangement joins TRBV7-2 to TRBJ2-7; D uncertain. This CDR3 spans 13 amino acids. Trimming removed 1 base from V and 1 base from J, with 5 bases in between. Germline V gives CDR1 SGHTA, CDR2 FQGNSA.

This clone was recorded once. This chain connects TRBV28 to TRBJ1-3; 8 bases match TRBD1. CDR3 length: 15 residues. Trimming cost V 5 bases and J 3 bases; bases outside gene matches: 6. Germline CDR1 and CDR2: MDHEN and SYDVKM. CDR3 nucleotide sequence: TGTGCCAGCAGTCCCCGGGACAGGAATGGAAACACCATATATTTT. Encoded protein: CASSPRDRNGNTIYF. Based on the CDR3 plus reference TRBV28 and TRBJ1-3, the full variable domain is DVKVTQSSRYLVKRTGEKVFLECVQDMDHENMFWYRQDPGLGLRLIYFSYDVKMKEKGDIPEGYSVSREKKERFSLILESASTNQTSMYLCASSPRDRNGNTIYFGEGSWLTVV.

The CDR3 sequence: CATSRPGDRGGGEQYF. The CDR3 coding sequence is TGTGCCACCAGCAGACCTGGGGACAGGGGAGGGGGCGAGCAGTACTTC. The genes are TRBV15 and TRBJ2-7, with 10 bases that match TRBD1. Trimming at V came to 2 bases and at J to 6 bases, leaving 10 bases not matched to a gene. This CDR3 spans 16 amino acids. Germline V gene lookup returns CDR1 LNHNV and CDR2 YYDKDF (reference sequence).

The chain couples TRBV7-6 to TRBJ2-5, with 11 bases aligning to TRBD2. Looked up from germline, CDR1 is SGHVS and CDR2 is FNYEAQ. This CDR3 is built from 17 residues. Losses at the gene ends were 5 bases for V and 2 bases for J; bases not matched to a gene: 10. The CDR3 DNA sequence: TGTGCCAGCAGCCCCCGATTAGCGGGAGGGGGACAAGAGACCCAGTACTTC. Residues: CASSPRLAGGGQETQYF.

The V call is TRBV4-3, the J call TRBJ2-5, with D possibly being TRBD2 (6 bases). Germline V gene lookup returns CDR1 LGHNA and CDR2 YSLEER. This CDR3 spans 19 amino acids. Trimming removed 4 bases from V and 3 bases from J, with 27 bases in between. The CDR3 reads CASSPTPPFSGSGKETQYF. CDR3 nucleotides: TGCGCCAGCAGCCCTACCCCACCCTTTTCGGGTAGCGGCAAAGAGACCCAGTACTTC.

The chain is built from TRBV5-1 and TRBJ1-4, with 7 bases lining up with TRBD1. V lost 0 bases and J lost 7; bases outside the gene matches: 12. Germline CDR1 reads SGHRS; CDR2 reads YFSETQ. This CDR3 region has 17 residues. The chain's CDR3 is CASSLATGEASGEKLFF. The CDR3 coding sequence is TGCGCCAGCAGCTTGGCCACAGGGGAGGCGTCTGGTGAAAAACTGTTTTTT.

The chain combines TRBV2 with TRBJ1-2; 8 bases are shared with TRBD1. The CDR3 spans 14 residues. Germline loops: CDR1 SNHLY, CDR2 FYNNEI. With 6 bases clipped from V and 2 bases from J, the junction kept 5 bases outside the gene matches. The CDR3 loop is CASRDRVTNYGYTF. The CDR3 region has the DNA TGTGCCAGCAGGGACAGGGTGACAAACTATGGCTACACCTTC.

CDR3 loop: CASSGAGTHSGRNTGELFF. The CDR3 bases are TGCGCCAGCAGCGGGGCAGGGACCCATAGCGGGAGAAACACCGGGGAGCTGTTTTTT. V is TRBV10-1 and J is TRBJ2-2, with 9 bases lining up with TRBD2. CDR1 is WNHNN and CDR2 is SYGVQD in the germline V gene (reference sequence). The V and J ends lost 6 bases and 2 bases, in that order; junction bases with no gene match: 16. The CDR3 contains 19 residues.

The J gene is TRBJ1-6, the V gene TRBV4-1; the D gene is possibly TRBD1 (5 bases). V lost 0 bases, J lost 5 bases, and 14 bases lay in between. The germline CDR1 and CDR2 sequences are MGHRA and YSYEKL. CDR3 size: 17 residues. CDR3 protein: CASSQEGRPRDNSPLHF. The DNA of the CDR3 is TGCGCCAGCAGCCAAGAAGGCCGACCCAGGGATAATTCACCCCTCCACTTT.

This chain joins TRBV14 and TRBJ2-1; TRBD1 matches 8 bases. The CDR3 extends over 16 amino acids. The V and J ends lost 0 bases and 6 bases, in that order; junction bases with no gene match: 7. Per the germline V gene, CDR1 is SGHDN and CDR2 is FVKESK. The CDR3, as DNA: TGTGCCAGCAGCCAAGATTATAGGACAGGGATCAATGAGCAGTTCTTC. Translating gives CASSQDYRTGINEQFF.

This sequence joins TRBV5-8 and TRBJ2-5; TRBD2 agrees at 7 bases. The V and J ends lost 1 base and 1 base, in that order; junction bases with no gene match: 10. The CDR3 runs 17 residues. The germline gives CDR1 SGHTS, CDR2 YDEGEE. The CDR3 DNA follows: TGTGCCAGCAGCTTGTTTGCGGGAGAGGGCCCCCAAGAGACCCAGTACTTC. It is translated as CASSLFAGEGPQETQYF.